The present T cell receptor (beta chain) was sequenced within a study of T cells in Graves' hyperthyroidism and ophthalmopathy. Study-level information: Pretreatment peripheral blood was obtained at initial diagnosis.

The CDR3 regions of TCR beta were amplified from RNA transcripts. The HTBI primer set served for first-round RT-PCR of the TCR CDR3. TCRdb re-called the multiplex PCR reads through MiXCR, storing one row per CDR3 protein. Counted here are over 300,000 distinct CDR3 sequences, roughly an eighth occurring once; the ten biggest clones make up approximately 35%. The source is a woman aged 40 to 50 with Graves' ophthalmopathy. Sequenced input: blood.

The CDR3 loop reads CAISETEGILFF. CDR3 in DNA: TGTGCCATCAGTGAGACAGAGGGCATCCTGTTTTTT. The chain has TRBV10-3 and TRBJ1-4; D remains unclear. The CDR3 is 12 residues long. The germline V gene encodes CDR1 ENHRY and CDR2 SYGVKD. The V end was cut by 2 bases, the J end by 14 bases, with 12 bases between.